These T cell receptor beta chains were read from a single sample in a study of cytomegalovirus exposure and HLA in healthy donors. The protocol was immunoSEQ multiplex PCR, while the TCRdb copy is restricted to in-frame clones and leaves out a portion. The profile shows about 130,000 clones, roughly 72% of them singletons. The sample taken for sequencing was PBMCs. These receptors came from a male donor in good health and CMV-seronegative. Each CDR3 is given with its conserved first and last residue. The D gene is left open where the match is weak. The size entry is marked missing in some rows and otherwise reads once, few, many or a size class.

-,TRBJ1-6,TRBV28,TRBD1,13,CASRSGQGTPLHF,TGTGCCAGCAGATCCGGACAGGGTACACCCCTCCACTTT
-,TRBJ1-1,TRBV6-4,TRBD1,14,CASPARGRVTEAFF,TGTGCCAGCCCCGCCAGGGGGCGCGTCACTGAAGCTTTCTTT
-,TRBJ1-1,TRBV4-1,-,12,CASSQGQEKAFF,TGCGCCAGCAGCCAAGGACAGGAGAAAGCTTTCTTT
-,TRBJ1-1,TRBV20-1,-,11,CSAGLWPEAFF,TGCAGTGCTGGACTATGGCCTGAAGCTTTCTTT
-,TRBJ1-5,TRBV7-9,-,14,CASSLGGVGQPQHF,TGTGCCAGCAGCTTAGGGGGGGTGGGTCAGCCCCAGCATTTT
few,TRBJ2-7,TRBV7-6,TRBD1,14,CASSAGQGAYEQYF,TGTGCCAGCAGCGCCGGACAGGGGGCCTACGAGCAGTACTTC
-,TRBJ2-3,TRBV4-1,TRBD2,16,CASSSSGGAITDTQYF,TGCGCCAGCAGCTCTAGCGGGGGGGCCATCACAGATACGCAGTATTTT
-,TRBJ1-4,TRBV7-8,-,17,CASSLAPRSATNEKLFF,TGTGCCAGCAGCTTAGCCCCCCGGAGTGCAACTAATGAAAAACTGTTTTTT
-,TRBJ2-6,TRBV7-2,TRBD2,19,CASSLAVTSGSAGANVLTF,TGTGCCAGCAGCTTAGCGGTTACTAGCGGGAGCGCTGGGGCCAACGTCCTGACTTTC
-,TRBJ1-4,TRBV27,TRBD1,15,CASSRKPGQEVKLFF,TGTGCCAGCAGTCGAAAACCGGGACAGGAGGTAAAACTGTTTTTT
-,TRBJ2-5,TRBV4-3,-,13,CASSQGGGETQYF,TGCGCCAGCAGCCAAGGGGGGGGCGAGACCCAGTACTTC
few,TRBJ2-7,TRBV13,-,15,CASSLVRRGSYEQYF,TGTGCCAGCAGCTTAGTCCGGAGGGGCTCCTACGAGCAGTACTTC
-,TRBJ1-2,TRBV9,-,13,CASSVEGVGGYTF,TGTGCCAGCAGCGTAGAGGGGGTCGGTGGCTACACCTTC
few,TRBJ1-1,TRBV28,-,13,CASRSGGVTEAFF,TGTGCCAGCAGATCCGGGGGTGTGACTGAAGCTTTCTTT
-,TRBJ2-2,TRBV7-3,TRBD1,13,CASSEQGTGELFF,TGTGCCAGCAGCGAACAGGGGACCGGGGAGCTGTTTTTT
-,TRBJ1-1,TRBV19,-,13,CASSLAGNTEAFF,TGTGCCAGTAGTCTAGCGGGGAACACTGAAGCTTTCTTT
-,TRBJ2-1,TRBV28,-,16,CASSSLRSPPNNEQFF,TGTGCCAGCAGCTCCTTAAGGAGCCCCCCGAACAATGAGCAGTTCTTC